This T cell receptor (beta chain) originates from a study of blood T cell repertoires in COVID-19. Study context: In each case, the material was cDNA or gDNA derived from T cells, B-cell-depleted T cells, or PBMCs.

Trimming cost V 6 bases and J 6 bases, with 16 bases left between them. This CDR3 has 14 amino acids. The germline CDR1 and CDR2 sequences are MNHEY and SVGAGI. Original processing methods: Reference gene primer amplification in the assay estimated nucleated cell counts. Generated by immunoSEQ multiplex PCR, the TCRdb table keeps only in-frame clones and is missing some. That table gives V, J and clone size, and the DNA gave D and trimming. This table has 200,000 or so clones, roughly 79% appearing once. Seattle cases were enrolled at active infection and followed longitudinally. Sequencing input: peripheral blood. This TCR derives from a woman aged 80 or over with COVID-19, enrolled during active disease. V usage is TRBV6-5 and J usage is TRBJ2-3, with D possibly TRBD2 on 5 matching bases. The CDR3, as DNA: TGTGCCAGCAGAGGCGGGCTAGCAAGTGATACGCAGTATTTT. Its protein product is CASRGGLASDTQYF.